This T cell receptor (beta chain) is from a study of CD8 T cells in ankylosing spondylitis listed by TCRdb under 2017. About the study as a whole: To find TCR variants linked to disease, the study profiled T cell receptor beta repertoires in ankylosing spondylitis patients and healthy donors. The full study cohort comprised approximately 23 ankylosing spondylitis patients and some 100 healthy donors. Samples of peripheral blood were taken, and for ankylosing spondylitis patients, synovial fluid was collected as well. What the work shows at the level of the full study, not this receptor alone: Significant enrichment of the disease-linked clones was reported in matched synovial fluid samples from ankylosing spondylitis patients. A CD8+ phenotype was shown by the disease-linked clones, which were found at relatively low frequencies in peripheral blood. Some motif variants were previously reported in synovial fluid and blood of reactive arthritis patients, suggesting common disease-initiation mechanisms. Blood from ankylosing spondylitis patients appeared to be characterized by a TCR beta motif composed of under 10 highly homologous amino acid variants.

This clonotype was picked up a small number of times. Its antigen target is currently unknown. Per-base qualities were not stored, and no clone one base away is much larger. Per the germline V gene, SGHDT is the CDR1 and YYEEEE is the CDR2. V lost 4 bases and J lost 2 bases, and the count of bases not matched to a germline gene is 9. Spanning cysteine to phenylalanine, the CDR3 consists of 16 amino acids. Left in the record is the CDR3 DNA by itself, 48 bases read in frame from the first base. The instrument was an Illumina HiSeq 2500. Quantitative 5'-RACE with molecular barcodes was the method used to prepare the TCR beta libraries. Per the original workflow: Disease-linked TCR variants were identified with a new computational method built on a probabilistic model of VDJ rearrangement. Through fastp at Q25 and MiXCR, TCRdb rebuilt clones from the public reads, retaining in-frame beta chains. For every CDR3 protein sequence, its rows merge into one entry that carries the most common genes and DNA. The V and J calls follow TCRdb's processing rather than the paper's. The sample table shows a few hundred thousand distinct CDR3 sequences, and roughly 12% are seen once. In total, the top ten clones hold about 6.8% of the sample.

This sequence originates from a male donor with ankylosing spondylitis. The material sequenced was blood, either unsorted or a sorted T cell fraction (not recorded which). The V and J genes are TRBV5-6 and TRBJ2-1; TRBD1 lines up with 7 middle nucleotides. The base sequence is TGTGCCAGCAGCCTAAGACAGGGCTTAGCCTACAATGAGCAGTTCTTC. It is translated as CASSLRQGLAYNEQFF.